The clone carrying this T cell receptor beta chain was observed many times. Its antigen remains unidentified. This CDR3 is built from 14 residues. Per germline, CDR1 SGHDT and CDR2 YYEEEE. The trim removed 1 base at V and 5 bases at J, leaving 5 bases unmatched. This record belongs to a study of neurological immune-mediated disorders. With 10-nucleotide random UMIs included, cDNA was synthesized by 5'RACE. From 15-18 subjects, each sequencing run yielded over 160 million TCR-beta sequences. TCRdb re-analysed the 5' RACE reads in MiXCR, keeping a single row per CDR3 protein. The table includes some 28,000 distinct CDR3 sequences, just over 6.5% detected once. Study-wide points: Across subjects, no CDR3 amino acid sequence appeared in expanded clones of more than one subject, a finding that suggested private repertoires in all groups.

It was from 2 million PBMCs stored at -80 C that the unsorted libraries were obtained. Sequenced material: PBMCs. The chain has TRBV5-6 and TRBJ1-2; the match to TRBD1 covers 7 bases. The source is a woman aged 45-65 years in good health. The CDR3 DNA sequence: TGTGCCAGCAGCTTGCGGACAGGTTATTATGGCTACACCTTC. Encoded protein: CASSLRTGYYGYTF. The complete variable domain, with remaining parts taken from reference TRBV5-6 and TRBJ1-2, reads DAGVTQSPTHLIKTRGQQVTLRCSPKSGHDTVSWYQQALGQGPQFIFQYYEEEERQRGNFPDRFSGHQFPNYSSELNVNALLLGDSALYLCASSLRTGYYGYTFGSGTRLTVV.